A single sample gave rise to the 17 T cell receptor beta chains below, sequenced in a study of blood T cell repertoires in COVID-19. TCRdb's copy holds only in-frame clones and misses some; the assay was immunoSEQ multiplex PCR. The sample carries 250,000 to 300,000 clones, approximately 85% recorded once. Input material: peripheral blood. The receptors come from a woman aged 25 to 45 with acute or convalescent COVID-19.

The rearrangement links TRBV29-1 to TRBJ2-7; D may be TRBD1 (7 bases). Germline V CDR1 and CDR2: SQVTM, ANQGSEA. This CDR3 is 12 amino acids long. Between the trimmed V and J ends, which lost 8 bases and 5 bases, there was a span of 16 bases. As DNA, the CDR3 is TGCAGCTCCTCAGGGGGGCGAAACGAGCAGTACTTC. Translation gives CSSSGGRNEQYF.

The CDR3 region has the DNA TGTGCCAGCAGCCCGGGCGGGAGGAACTGGGATGAGCAGTTCTTC. This codes for CASSPGGRNWDEQFF. The V gene is TRBV3-1 (or the pseudogene TRBV3-2), the J gene TRBJ2-1; 8 nucleotides align to TRBD2. Germline V gives CDR1 LGHDT, CDR2 YNNKEL (reference sequence). V gave up 4 bases and J gave up 8 bases; unmatched junction bases: 10. The CDR3 totals 15 residues.

This chain uses TRBV11-2 with TRBJ2-1, with 7 bases identical to TRBD2. CDR1 and CDR2 from the germline V gene are SGHAT and FQNNGV. The trim removed 1 base at V and 7 bases at J, leaving 7 bases unmatched. The CDR3 is 15 residues long. CDR3 sequence (DNA): TGTGCCAGCAGCTTAGGACTAGTGCGGGGGAATGAGCAGTTCTTC. It encodes CASSLGLVRGNEQFF. Full variable domain (remainder filled in from reference TRBV11-2 and TRBJ2-1): EAGVAQSPRYKIIEKRQSVAFWCNPISGHATLYWYQQILGQGPKLLIQFQNNGVVDDSQLPKDRFSAERLKGVDSTLKIQPAKLEDSAVYLCASSLGLVRGNEQFFGPGTRLTVL.

The rearrangement links TRBV4-2 to TRBJ2-2; 7 bases are shared with TRBD2. J was trimmed by 8 bases and V by 1 base; bases with no gene match: 10. CDR1 and CDR2 from the germline V gene are LGHNA and YNFKEQ. The CDR3 contains 16 residues. Here the CDR3 reads CASSQAVGGPGGELFF. The CDR3 nucleotides are TGTGCCAGCAGCCAAGCGGTGGGAGGGCCAGGGGGGGAGCTGTTTTTT.

In DNA, the CDR3 is TGTGCCAGCAGTCCCGGTGGAGCCGCCGGCGGGGAGCTGTTTTTT. It specifies CASSPGGAAGGELFF. V and J are TRBV6-5 and TRBJ2-2; D remains ambiguous. This CDR3 comprises 15 residues. Trimming removed 5 bases at V and 7 bases at J, with 17 bases between. CDR1 MNHEY and CDR2 SVGAGI come from the germline V gene.

Worth noting for this clone: At the DNA level, this CDR3 is encoded by other sequences in the same sample as well. The V call is TRBV10-3, the J call TRBJ2-1; TRBD2 agrees at 8 bases. The germline V gene has CDR1 ENHRY and CDR2 SYGVKD. After removal of 9 bases from V and 0 bases from J, the junction contained 4 bases not matched to a gene. The CDR3 consists of 14 residues. CDR3 DNA: TGTGCCATTAGCGGGACTAGCTCCTACAATGAGCAGTTCTTC. This translates into CAISGTSSYNEQFF.

The V gene is TRBV9, the J gene TRBJ2-1; the match to TRBD2 covers 15 bases. CDR1 SGDLS and CDR2 YYNGEE come from the germline V gene. With V trimmed by 4 bases and J by 7 bases, 15 bases remained unmatched. CDR3 size: 19 residues. CDR3 nucleotide sequence: TGTGCCAGCAGCCCCCGGACTAGCGGGAGGGTCCCACGCCAAAATGAGCAGTTCTTC. Encoded protein: CASSPRTSGRVPRQNEQFF.

V gene TRBV30 combines with J gene TRBJ2-5; TRBD1 might be the D (5 bases). Germline CDR1 and CDR2: GTSNPN and SVGIG (reference sequence). The ends were cut back, 3 bases at V and 7 bases at J, with 9 bases in the middle. CDR3 length equals 11 residues. The CDR3 DNA reads as TGTGCCTGGAGGTCAGGGTGGACCCAGTACTTC. Translating gives CAWRSGWTQYF.

The chain links TRBV29-1 to TRBJ2-5, with D tentatively TRBD1 (5 bases). In germline, CDR1 is SQVTM, CDR2 ANQGSEA. With 5 bases removed from V and 2 bases from J, the gap between germline ends came to 18 bases. This CDR3 region has 15 residues. The CDR3 reads CSVSGAREKQETQYF. The CDR3 DNA sequence: TGCAGCGTTAGTGGGGCCCGAGAGAAGCAAGAGACCCAGTACTTC.

The gene calls are TRBV24-1 and TRBJ1-6, with TRBD1 identical over 8 bases. V lost 3 bases and J lost 9; bases outside the gene matches: 12. This CDR3 has 17 residues. CDR1 and CDR2 (germline): KGHDR, SFDVKD. CDR3 bases: TGTGCCACCAGTGATAGCAGGACAGGGTACTCCAGTTCACCCCTCCACTTT. Protein product: CATSDSRTGYSSSPLHF.

The chain joins TRBV28 to TRBJ1-4; tentatively, D is TRBD1 (6 bases). The V and J ends lost 1 base and 13 bases respectively, with 19 bases between them. The CDR3 runs to 15 residues. Germline CDR1 MDHEN, CDR2 SYDVKM. CDR3 protein: CASSLYDVGLGGLFF. The CDR3 nucleotides are TGTGCCAGCAGTTTATACGACGTAGGGCTAGGGGGACTGTTTTTT.

In this sample, this clone turned up once. The rearrangement uses TRBV5-4 and TRBJ2-1; 14 bases are shared with TRBD2. The CDR3 sequence is 15 residues long. Germline V gene sequence: CDR1 SGHNT, CDR2 YYREEE (reference sequence). J was trimmed by 5 bases and V by 3 bases; bases with no gene match: 1. The CDR3 reads CASSWGLAGDNEQFF. CDR3 DNA: TGTGCCAGCAGCTGGGGACTAGCGGGAGACAATGAGCAGTTCTTC.

The rearrangement uses TRBV4-3 and TRBJ2-7; 11 positions agree with TRBD2. The CDR3 runs to 16 residues. J lost 0 bases, V lost 3 bases, and 4 bases had no gene match. Per germline, CDR1 LGHNA and CDR2 YSLEER. The CDR3 loop reads CASSQTSGESSYEQYF. CDR3 bases: TGCGCCAGCAGCCAGACTAGCGGGGAAAGCTCCTACGAGCAGTACTTC.

The CDR3 coding sequence is TGTGCCATCGCAGGGGCCCCACCGACCCTCCACTTT. Translating gives CAIAGAPPTLHF. The chain links TRBV10-3 to TRBJ1-6; weak D call: TRBD1 (6 bases). V lost 8 bases, J lost 14 bases, and 16 bases lay in between. The CDR3 length is 12 residues. Germline V gene lookup returns CDR1 ENHRY and CDR2 SYGVKD.

The chain is built from TRBV6-5 and TRBJ2-7, with 11 nucleotides matching TRBD2. Germline V gene sequence: CDR1 MNHEY, CDR2 SVGAGI. Trimming removed 8 bases from V and 0 bases from J; junction bases left unmatched: 3. CDR3 length: 14 amino acids. In DNA, the CDR3 is TGTGCCAGCTCCCTAGCGGGGGGCTCCTACGAGCAGTACTTC. Protein sequence: CASSLAGGSYEQYF.

Regarding this clone: Other DNA sequences in this sample translate to the same CDR3. V gene TRBV29-1 combines with J gene TRBJ2-5; 14 bases align to TRBD2. The CDR3 consists of 14 residues. With V trimmed by 4 bases and J by 5 bases, 3 bases remained unmatched. Germline assignment: CDR1 SQVTM and CDR2 ANQGSEA. CDR3 sequence reads: CSVGLAGGGETQYF. The CDR3 DNA reads as TGCAGCGTTGGACTAGCGGGAGGGGGGGAGACCCAGTACTTC. Variable domain in full (rest from reference TRBV29-1 and TRBJ2-5): SAVISQKPSRDICQRGTSLTIQCQVDSQVTMMFWYRQQPGQSLTLIATANQGSEATYESGFVIDKFPISRPNLTFSTLTVSNMSPEDSSIYLCSVGLAGGGETQYFGPGTRLLVL.

The rearrangement links TRBV6-5 to TRBJ2-2; D may be TRBD2 (6 bases). CDR3 length: 12 amino acids. Per the germline V gene, CDR1 is MNHEY and CDR2 is SVGAGI. Trimming left V 10 bases short and J 3 bases short, with 9 bases between. Written as DNA, the CDR3 is TGTGCCACGGCTAGCGACACCGGGGAGCTGTTTTTT. This encodes CATASDTGELFF.